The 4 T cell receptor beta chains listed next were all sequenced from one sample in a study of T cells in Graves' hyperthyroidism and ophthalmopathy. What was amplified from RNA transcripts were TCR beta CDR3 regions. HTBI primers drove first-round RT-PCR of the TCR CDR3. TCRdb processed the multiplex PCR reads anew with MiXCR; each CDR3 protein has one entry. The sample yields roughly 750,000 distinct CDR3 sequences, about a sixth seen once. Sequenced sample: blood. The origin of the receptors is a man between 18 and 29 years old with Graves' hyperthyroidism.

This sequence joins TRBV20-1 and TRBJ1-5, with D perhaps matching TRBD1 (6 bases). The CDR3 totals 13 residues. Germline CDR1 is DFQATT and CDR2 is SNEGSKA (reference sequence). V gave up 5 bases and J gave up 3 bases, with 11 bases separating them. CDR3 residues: CSAYQGINQPQHF. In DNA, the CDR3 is TGCAGTGCTTACCAGGGGATCAATCAGCCCCAGCATTTT.

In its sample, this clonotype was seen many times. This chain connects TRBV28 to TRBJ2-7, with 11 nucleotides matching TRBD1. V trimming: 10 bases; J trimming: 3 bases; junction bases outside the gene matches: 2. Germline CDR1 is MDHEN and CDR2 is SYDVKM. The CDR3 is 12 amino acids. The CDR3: CATGTGGYEQYF. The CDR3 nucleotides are TGTGCCACCGGGACAGGGGGCTACGAGCAGTACTTC.

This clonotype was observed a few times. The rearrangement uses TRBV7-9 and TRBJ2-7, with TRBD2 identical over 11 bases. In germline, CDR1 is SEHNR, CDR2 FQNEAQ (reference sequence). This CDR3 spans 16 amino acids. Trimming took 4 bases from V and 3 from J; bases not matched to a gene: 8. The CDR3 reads CASSSLGLAGFYEQYF. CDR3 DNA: TGTGCCAGCAGCTCACTCGGACTAGCGGGTTTCTACGAGCAGTACTTC.

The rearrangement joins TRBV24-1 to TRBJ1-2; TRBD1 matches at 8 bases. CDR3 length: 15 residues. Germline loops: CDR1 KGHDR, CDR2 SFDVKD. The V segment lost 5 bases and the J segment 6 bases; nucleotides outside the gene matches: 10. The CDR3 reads CATSGAGGASDGYTF. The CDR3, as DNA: TGTGCCACCAGTGGGGCAGGGGGCGCGTCGGATGGCTACACCTTC.